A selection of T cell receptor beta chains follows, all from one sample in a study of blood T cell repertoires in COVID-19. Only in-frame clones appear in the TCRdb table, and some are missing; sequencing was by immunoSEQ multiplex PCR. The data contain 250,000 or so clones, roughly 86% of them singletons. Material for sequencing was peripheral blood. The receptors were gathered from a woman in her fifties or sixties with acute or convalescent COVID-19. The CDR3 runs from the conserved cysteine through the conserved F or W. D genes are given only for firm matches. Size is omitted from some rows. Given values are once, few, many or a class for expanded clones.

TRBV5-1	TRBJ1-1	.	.	TGCGCCAGCAGCACCGGGAGGGGTTCTGAAGCTTTCTTT	CASSTGRGSEAFF
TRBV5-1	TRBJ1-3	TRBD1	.	TGCGCCAGCAGCTTAGGGGACAGCGGAAACACCATATATTTT	CASSLGDSGNTIYF
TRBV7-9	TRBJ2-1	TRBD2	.	TGTGCCAGCAGCGAAGCGTTGGGACTAGCGGGTTACAATGAGCAGTTCTTC	CASSEALGLAGYNEQFF
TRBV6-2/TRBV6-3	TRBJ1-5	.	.	TGTGCCAGCAGTTCCAGGGACATCTTCCCCATCCCCCAGCATTTT	CASSSRDIFPIPQHF
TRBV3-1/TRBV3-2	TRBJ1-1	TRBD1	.	TGTGCCAGCAGCCTGGACAGGGGGTCCGTTTCGGGAGCTTTCTTT	CASSLDRGSVSGAFF
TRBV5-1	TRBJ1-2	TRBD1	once	TGCGCCAGCAGCTTGGGTCAGGGGGCTTATGGCTACACCTTC	CASSLGQGAYGYTF
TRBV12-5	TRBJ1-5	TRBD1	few	TGTGCTAGTGCCCAGGGGGGTAATAGCAATCAGCCCCAGCATTTT	CASAQGGNSNQPQHF
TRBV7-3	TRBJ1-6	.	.	TGTGCCAGCAGCTTATCTCAGGGTACCGATTCACCCCTCCACTTT	CASSLSQGTDSPLHF
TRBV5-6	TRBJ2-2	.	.	TGTGCCAGCAGCTTGGCCCGGGCAGGGTGGAACACCGGGGAGCTGTTTTTT	CASSLARAGWNTGELFF
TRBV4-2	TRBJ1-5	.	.	TGTGCCAGCAGCCAAGATAGTTCCAGGGGACGCCTAGGTAGCAATCAGCCCCAGCATTTT	CASSQDSSRGRLGSNQPQHF